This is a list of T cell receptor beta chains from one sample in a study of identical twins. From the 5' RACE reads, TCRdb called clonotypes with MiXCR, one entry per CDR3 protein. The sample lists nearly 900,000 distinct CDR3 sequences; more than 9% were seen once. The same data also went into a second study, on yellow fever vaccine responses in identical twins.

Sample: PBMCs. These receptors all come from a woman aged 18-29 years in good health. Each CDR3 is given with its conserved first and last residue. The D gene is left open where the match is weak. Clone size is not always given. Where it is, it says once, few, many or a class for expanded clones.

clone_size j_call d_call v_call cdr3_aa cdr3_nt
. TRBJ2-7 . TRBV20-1 CSARDYTGPYEQYF TGCAGTGCTAGAGATTATACAGGGCCCTACGAGCAGTACTTC
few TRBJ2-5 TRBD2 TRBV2 CASSGLEGETQYF TGTGCCAGCAGCGGACTAGAGGGAGAGACCCAGTACTTC
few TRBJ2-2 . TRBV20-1 CSARRGGVDTGELFF TGCAGTGCTAGAAGGGGGGGCGTCGACACCGGGGAGCTGTTTTTT
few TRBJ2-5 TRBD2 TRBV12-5 CASGLAGLAGGLETQYF TGTGCTAGTGGTTTGGCAGGCCTAGCGGGGGGCCTGGAGACCCAGTACTTC
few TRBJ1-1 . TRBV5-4 CASSQTKGMNTEAFF TGTGCCAGCAGCCAAACGAAGGGGATGAACACTGAAGCTTTCTTT
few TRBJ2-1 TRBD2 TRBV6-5 CASSYSRLAADFYNEQFF TGTGCCAGCAGTTACTCGCGACTAGCGGCTGACTTCTACAATGAGCAGTTCTTC
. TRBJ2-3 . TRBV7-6 CASSLYREGDTQYF TGTGCCAGCAGCTTATACAGGGAGGGGGATACGCAGTATTTT
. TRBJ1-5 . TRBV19 CASSMSSHGRDSNQPQHF TGTGCCAGTAGTATGTCAAGTCACGGGCGGGATAGCAATCAGCCCCAGCATTTT
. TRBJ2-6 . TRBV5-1 CASSWGIGDPSSGANVLTF TGCGCCAGCAGCTGGGGTATTGGGGACCCAAGCTCTGGGGCCAACGTCCTGACTTTC
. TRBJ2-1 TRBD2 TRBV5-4 CASSRLAGMGNEQFF TGTGCCAGCAGCCGACTAGCGGGGATGGGGAATGAGCAGTTCTTC
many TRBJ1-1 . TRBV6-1 CASRRQKNTEAFF TGTGCCAGCAGGAGACAGAAGAACACTGAAGCTTTCTTT
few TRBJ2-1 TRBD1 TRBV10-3 CATTGTGVLGSYNEQFF TGTGCCACTACCGGGACAGGGGTCTTAGGCTCCTACAATGAGCAGTTCTTC
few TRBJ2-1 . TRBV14 CASSPHGSQLYNEQFF TGTGCCAGCAGCCCACACGGGTCACAATTGTATAATGAGCAGTTCTTC
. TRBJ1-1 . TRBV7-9 CASSFEDTEAFF TGTGCCAGCAGCTTTGAGGACACTGAAGCTTTCTTT
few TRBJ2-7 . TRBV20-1 CSAEQGLDYEQYF TGCAGTGCGGAACAGGGATTAGACTACGAGCAGTACTTC
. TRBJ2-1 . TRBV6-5 CASSYGPGDEQFF TGTGCCAGCAGTTATGGGCCAGGGGATGAGCAGTTCTTC
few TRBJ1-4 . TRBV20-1 CSATSGPTNEKLFF TGCAGTGCTACCAGCGGCCCAACTAATGAAAAACTGTTTTTT
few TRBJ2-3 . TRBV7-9 CASSLPGGSTDTQYF TGTGCCAGCAGCCTCCCGGGCGGTTCGACAGATACGCAGTATTTT
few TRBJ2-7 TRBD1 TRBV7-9 CASSYSGTGRYEQYF TGTGCCAGCAGCTACTCCGGGACAGGGCGCTACGAGCAGTACTTC
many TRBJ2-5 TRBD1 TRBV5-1 CASSLYGQGAQETQYF TGCGCCAGCAGCTTGTATGGACAGGGGGCCCAAGAGACCCAGTACTTC
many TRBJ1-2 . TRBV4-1 CASSQGPESSYGYTF TGCGCCAGCAGCCAAGGCCCGGAGTCAAGCTATGGCTACACCTTC
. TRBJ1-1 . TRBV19 CASSIRGANTEAFF TGTGCCAGTAGTATCCGGGGGGCGAACACTGAAGCTTTCTTT
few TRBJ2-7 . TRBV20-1 CSAKDHSYEQYF TGCAGTGCTAAGGACCACTCCTACGAGCAGTACTTC
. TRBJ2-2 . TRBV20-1 CSARDLRGSGELFF TGCAGTGCTAGAGATCTACGAGGGTCCGGGGAGCTGTTTTTT
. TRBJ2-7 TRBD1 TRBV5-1 CASSQEDRAWEYEQYF TGCGCCAGCAGTCAGGAGGACAGGGCGTGGGAGTACGAGCAGTACTTC
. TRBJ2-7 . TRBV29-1 CSVELTNSYEQYF TGCAGCGTTGAATTGACAAACTCCTACGAGCAGTACTTC
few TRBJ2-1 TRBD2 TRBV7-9 CASFPLAGSLSDEQFF TGTGCCAGCTTCCCCCTAGCGGGGTCCCTTTCGGATGAGCAGTTCTTC
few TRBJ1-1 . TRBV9 CASSVVGRGATEAFF TGTGCCAGCAGCGTAGTGGGCAGGGGTGCCACTGAAGCTTTCTTT
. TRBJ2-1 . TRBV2 CASNDQRDSQFF TGTGCCAGCAATGACCAACGGGACTCCCAGTTCTTC
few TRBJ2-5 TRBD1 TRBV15 CATSRKTGIETQYF TGTGCCACCAGCAGAAAGACAGGGATAGAGACCCAGTACTTC
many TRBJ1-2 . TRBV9 CASSVDSYPQNYGYTF TGTGCCAGCAGCGTAGACAGCTATCCACAGAACTATGGCTACACCTTC
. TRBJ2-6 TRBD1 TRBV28 CASSSPGQGNSGANVLTF TGTGCCAGCAGTTCCCCGGGACAGGGCAACTCTGGGGCCAACGTCCTGACTTTC
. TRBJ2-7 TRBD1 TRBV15 CATSPSTGAEQYF TGTGCCACCAGCCCCTCGACAGGGGCCGAGCAGTACTTC